Reported below is one T cell receptor beta chain. V was trimmed by 3 bases and J by 4 bases, leaving 10 bases between them. The germline CDR1 and CDR2 sequences are SGDLS and YYNGEE. This CDR3 spans 13 amino acids. These data originate in a study of blood T cell repertoires in COVID-19. About the research overall: Some COVID-19 samples were acute and others convalescent; all came from the United States, Italy and Spain. Nucleic acid was either cDNA or gDNA, and it came from T cells, B-cell-depleted T cells, or PBMCs.

Authors' data handling: Counts of nucleated cells, estimated from reference gene primer amplification, were obtained. Clones were read by immunoSEQ multiplex PCR, and TCRdb kept only the in-frame ones, dropping some. V and J calls and clone size are given by that table; D and trimming were obtained from the DNA. This sample has some 140,000 clones; more than 85% occur once, and the top ten carry 18%. Sequencing was done on a sample of peripheral blood. The chain has TRBV9 and TRBJ1-1, with a tentative D call TRBD1 (6 bases). The sequence was collected from a man aged 50-59 years with active or convalescent COVID-19. Here the CDR3 DNA reads TGTGCCAGCAGCGCTAGGGGGAGCACTGAAGCTTTCTTT. As protein: CASSARGSTEAFF.